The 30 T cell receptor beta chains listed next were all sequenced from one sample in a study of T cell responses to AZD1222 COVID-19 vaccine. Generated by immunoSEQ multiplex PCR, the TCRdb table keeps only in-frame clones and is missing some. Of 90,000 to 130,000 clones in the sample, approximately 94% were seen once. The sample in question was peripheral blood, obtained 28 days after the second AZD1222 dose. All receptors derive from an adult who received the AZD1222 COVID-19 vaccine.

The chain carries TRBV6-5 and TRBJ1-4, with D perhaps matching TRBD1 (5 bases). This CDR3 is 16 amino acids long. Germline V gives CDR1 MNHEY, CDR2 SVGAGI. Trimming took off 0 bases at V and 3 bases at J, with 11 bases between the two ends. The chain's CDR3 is CASSYSYRQANEKLFF. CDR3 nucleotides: TGTGCCAGCAGTTACTCCTACAGGCAGGCTAATGAAAAACTGTTTTTT.

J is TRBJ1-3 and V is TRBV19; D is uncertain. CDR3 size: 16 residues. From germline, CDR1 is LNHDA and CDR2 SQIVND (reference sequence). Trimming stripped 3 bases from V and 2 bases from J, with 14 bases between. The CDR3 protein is CASSIEGAGTGNTIYF. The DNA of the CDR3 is TGTGCCAGTAGTATCGAGGGAGCGGGAACTGGAAACACCATATATTTT.

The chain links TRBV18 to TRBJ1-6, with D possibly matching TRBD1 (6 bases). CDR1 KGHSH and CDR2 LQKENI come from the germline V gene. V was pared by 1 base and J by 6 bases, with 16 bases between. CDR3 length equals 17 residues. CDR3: CASSPRSRGAANSPLHF. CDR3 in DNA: TGTGCCAGCTCACCACGAAGTCGGGGGGCGGCTAATTCACCCCTCCACTTT.

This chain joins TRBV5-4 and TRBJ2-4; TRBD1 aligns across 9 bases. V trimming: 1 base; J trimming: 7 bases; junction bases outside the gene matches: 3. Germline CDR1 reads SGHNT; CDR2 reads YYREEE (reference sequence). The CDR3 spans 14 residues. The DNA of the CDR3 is TGTGCCAGCAGCTTGTCAGGACAGGGGAACATTCAGTACTTC. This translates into CASSLSGQGNIQYF.

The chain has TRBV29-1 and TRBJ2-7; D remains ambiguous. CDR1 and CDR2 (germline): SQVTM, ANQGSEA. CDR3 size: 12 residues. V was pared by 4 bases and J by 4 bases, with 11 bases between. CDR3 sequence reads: CSVVISGYEQYF. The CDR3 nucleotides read TGCAGCGTTGTGATTTCCGGATACGAGCAGTACTTC.

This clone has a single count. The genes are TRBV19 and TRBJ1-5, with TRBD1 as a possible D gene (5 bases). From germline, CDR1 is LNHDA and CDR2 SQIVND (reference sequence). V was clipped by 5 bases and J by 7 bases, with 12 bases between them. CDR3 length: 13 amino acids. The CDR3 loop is CASSPRGGQPQHF. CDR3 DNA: TGTGCCAGTAGTCCAAGGGGCGGACAGCCCCAGCATTTT.

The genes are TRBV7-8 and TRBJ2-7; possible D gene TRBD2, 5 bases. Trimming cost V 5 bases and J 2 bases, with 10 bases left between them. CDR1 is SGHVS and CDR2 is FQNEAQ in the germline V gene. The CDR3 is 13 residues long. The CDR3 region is CASSRKEAYEQYF. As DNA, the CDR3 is TGTGCCAGCAGCCGCAAGGAGGCCTACGAGCAGTACTTC.

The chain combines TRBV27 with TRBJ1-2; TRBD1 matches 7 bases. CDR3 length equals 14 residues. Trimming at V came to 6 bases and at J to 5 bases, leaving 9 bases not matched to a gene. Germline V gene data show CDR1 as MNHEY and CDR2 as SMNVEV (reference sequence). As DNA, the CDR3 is TGTGCCAGCAGCGTTACAGGGGTGGGGTATGGCTACACCTTC. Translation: CASSVTGVGYGYTF.

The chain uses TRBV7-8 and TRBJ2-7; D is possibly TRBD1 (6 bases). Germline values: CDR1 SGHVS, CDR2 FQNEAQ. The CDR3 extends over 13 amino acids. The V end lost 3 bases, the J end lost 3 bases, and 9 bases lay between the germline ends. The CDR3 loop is CASSFSGVYEQYF. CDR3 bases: TGTGCCAGCAGCTTCTCAGGGGTCTACGAGCAGTACTTC.

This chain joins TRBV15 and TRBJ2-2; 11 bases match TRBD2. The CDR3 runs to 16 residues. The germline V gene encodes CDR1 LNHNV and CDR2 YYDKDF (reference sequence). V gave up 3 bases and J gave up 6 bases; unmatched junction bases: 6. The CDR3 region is CATSSDPGLAAGELFF. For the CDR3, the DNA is TGTGCCACCAGCAGTGACCCGGGACTAGCGGCCGGGGAGCTGTTTTTT.

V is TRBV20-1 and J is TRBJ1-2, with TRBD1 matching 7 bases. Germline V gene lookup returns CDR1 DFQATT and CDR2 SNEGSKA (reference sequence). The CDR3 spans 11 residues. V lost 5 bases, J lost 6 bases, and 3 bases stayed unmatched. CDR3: CSAPRGHGYTF. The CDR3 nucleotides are TGCAGTGCTCCGAGGGGGCATGGCTACACCTTC.

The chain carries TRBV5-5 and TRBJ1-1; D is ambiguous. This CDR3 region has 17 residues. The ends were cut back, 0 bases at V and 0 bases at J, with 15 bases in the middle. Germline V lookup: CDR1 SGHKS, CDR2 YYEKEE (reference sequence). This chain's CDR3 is CASSLVYQNQMNTEAFF. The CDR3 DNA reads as TGTGCCAGCAGCTTGGTATATCAAAACCAAATGAACACTGAAGCTTTCTTT.

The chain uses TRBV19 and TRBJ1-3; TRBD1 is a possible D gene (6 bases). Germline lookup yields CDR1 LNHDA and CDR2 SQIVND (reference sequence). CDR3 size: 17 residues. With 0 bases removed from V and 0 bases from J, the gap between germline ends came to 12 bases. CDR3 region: CASSIDRDTDSGNTIYF. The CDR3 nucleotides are TGTGCCAGTAGTATAGATCGGGACACCGACTCTGGAAACACCATATATTTT. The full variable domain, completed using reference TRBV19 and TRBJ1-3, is DGGITQSPKYLFRKEGQNVTLSCEQNLNHDAMYWYRQDPGQGLRLIYYSQIVNDFQKGDIAEGYSVSREKKESFPLTVTSAQKNPTAFYLCASSIDRDTDSGNTIYFGEGSWLTVV.

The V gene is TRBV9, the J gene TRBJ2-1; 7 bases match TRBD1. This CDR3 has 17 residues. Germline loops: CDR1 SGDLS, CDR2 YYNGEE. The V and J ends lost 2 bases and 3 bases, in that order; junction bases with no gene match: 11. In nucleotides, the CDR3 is TGTGCCAGCAGCGTCCAAACTACCGGGACAGACTACAATGAGCAGTTCTTC. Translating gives CASSVQTTGTDYNEQFF. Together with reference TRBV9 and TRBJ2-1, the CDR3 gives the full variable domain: DSGVTQTPKHLITATGQRVTLRCSPRSGDLSVYWYQQSLDQGLQFLIQYYNGEERAKGNILERFSAQQFPDLHSELNLSSLELGDSALYFCASSVQTTGTDYNEQFFGPGTRLTVL.

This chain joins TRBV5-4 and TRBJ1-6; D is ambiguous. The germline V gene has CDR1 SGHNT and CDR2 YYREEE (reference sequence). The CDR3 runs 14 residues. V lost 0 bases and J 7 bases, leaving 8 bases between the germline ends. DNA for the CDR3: TGTGCCAGCAGCTTGGCACAGATGAATTCACCCCTCCACTTT. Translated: CASSLAQMNSPLHF. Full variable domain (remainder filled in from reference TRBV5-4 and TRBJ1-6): ETGVTQSPTHLIKTRGQQVTLRCSSQSGHNTVSWYQQALGQGPQFIFQYYREEENGRGNFPPRFSGLQFPNYSSELNVNALELDDSALYLCASSLAQMNSPLHFGNGTRLTVT.

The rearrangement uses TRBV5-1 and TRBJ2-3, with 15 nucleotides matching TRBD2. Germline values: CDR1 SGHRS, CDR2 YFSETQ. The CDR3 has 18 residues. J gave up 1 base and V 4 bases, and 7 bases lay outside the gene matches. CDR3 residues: CASSAGLAGGARTDTQYF. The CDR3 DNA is TGCGCCAGCAGCGCGGGACTAGCGGGGGGTGCCCGCACAGATACGCAGTATTTT. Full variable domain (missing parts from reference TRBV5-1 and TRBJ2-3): KAGVTQTPRYLIKTRGQQVTLSCSPISGHRSVSWYQQTPGQGLQFLFEYFSETQRNKGNFPGRFSGRQFSNSRSEMNVSTLELGDSALYLCASSAGLAGGARTDTQYFGPGTRLTVL.

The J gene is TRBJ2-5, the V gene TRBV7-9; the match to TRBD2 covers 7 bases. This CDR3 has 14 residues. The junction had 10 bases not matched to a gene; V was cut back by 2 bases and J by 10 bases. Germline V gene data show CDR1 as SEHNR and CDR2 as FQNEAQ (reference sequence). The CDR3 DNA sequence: TGTGCCAGCAGCTTACTAGGGGACCGGGGGGTCCAGTACTTC. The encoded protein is CASSLLGDRGVQYF. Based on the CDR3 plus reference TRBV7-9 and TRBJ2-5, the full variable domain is DTGVSQNPRHKITKRGQNVTFRCDPISEHNRLYWYRQTLGQGPEFLTYFQNEAQLEKSRLLSDRFSAERPKGSFSTLEIQRTEQGDSAMYLCASSLLGDRGVQYFGPGTRLLVL.

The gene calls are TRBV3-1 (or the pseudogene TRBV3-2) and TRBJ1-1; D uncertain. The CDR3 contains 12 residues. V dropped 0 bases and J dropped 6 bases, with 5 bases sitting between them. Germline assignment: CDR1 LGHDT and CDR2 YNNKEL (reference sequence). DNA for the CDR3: TGTGCCAGCAGCCAAGAGAGCGCTGAAGCTTTCTTT. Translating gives CASSQESAEAFF.

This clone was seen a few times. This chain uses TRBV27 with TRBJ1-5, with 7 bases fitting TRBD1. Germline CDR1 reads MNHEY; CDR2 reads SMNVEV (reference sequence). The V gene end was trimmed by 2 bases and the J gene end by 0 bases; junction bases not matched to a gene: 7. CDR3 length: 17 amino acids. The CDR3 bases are TGTGCCAGCAGTTTAAGGCGACAGGGATATAGCAATCAGCCCCAGCATTTT. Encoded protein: CASSLRRQGYSNQPQHF.

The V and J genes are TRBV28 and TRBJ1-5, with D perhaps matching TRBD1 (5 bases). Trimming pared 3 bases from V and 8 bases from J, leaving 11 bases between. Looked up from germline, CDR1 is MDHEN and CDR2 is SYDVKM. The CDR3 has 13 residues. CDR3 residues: CASSFQGFKPQHF. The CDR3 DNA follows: TGTGCCAGCAGTTTCCAGGGATTTAAGCCCCAGCATTTT.

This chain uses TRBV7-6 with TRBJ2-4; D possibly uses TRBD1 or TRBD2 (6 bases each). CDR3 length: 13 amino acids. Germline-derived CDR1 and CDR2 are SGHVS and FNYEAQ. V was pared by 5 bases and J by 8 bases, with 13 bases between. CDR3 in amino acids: CASSLGGWDIQYF. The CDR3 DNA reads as TGTGCCAGCAGCCTAGGGGGGTGGGACATTCAGTACTTC.

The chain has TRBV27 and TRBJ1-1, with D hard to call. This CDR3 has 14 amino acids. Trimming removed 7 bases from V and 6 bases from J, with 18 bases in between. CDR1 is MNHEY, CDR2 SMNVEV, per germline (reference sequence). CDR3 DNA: TGTGCCAGCAACCCCCGCGCGGGTAGGGCTGAAGCTTTCTTT. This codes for CASNPRAGRAEAFF.

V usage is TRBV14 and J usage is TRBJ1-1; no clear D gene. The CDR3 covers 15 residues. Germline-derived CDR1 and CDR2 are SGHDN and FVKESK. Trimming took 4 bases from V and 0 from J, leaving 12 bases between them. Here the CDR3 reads CASSRNINVNTEAFF. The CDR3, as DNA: TGTGCCAGCAGCCGCAACATAAACGTGAACACTGAAGCTTTCTTT.

CDR3 nucleotides: TGCGCCAGCAGCTTGGCCGATTTTAGTGGCGGGAGTGGGACCCAGTACTTC. Encoded protein: CASSLADFSGGSGTQYF. The chain joins TRBV5-1 to TRBJ2-5; 7 bases match TRBD2. J gave up 7 bases and V 0 bases, and 15 bases lay outside the gene matches. Germline V gene sequence: CDR1 SGHRS, CDR2 YFSETQ. The length of the CDR3 is 17 residues.

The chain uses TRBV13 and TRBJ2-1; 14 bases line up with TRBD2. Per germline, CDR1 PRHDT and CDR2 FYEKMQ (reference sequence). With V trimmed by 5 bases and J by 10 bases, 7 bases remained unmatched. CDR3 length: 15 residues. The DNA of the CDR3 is TGTGCCAGCAGCCCCGGGACTAGCGGGGGCCAGGAGCAGTTCTTC. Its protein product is CASSPGTSGGQEQFF.

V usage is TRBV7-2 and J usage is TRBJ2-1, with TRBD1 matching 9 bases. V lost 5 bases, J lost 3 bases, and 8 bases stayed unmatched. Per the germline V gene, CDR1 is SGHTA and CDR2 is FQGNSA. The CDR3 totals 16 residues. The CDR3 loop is CASSMTSGQGYNEQFF. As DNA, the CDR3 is TGTGCCAGCAGCATGACTTCGGGACAGGGCTACAATGAGCAGTTCTTC.

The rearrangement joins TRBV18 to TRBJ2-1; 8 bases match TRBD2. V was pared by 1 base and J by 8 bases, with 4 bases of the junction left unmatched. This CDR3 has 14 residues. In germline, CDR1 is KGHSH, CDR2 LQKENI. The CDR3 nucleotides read TGTGCCAGCTCACCACGGACTAGCTTCGATGAGCAGTTCTTC. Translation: CASSPRTSFDEQFF.

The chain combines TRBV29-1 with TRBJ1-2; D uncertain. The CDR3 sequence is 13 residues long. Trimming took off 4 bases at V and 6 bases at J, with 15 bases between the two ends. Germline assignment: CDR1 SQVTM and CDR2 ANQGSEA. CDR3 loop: CSVVPSGLDGYTF. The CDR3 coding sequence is TGCAGCGTTGTCCCCTCGGGTCTAGATGGCTACACCTTC.

As DNA, the CDR3 is TGTGCCAGCAATCCACACGGTGGAAACACCATATATTTT. It yields the protein CASNPHGGNTIYF. The chain is built from TRBV6-6 and TRBJ1-3; D gene uncertain. The CDR3 is 13 amino acids. The germline CDR1 and CDR2 sequences are MNHNY and SVGAGI (reference sequence). Trimming stripped 7 bases from V and 3 bases from J, with 10 bases between.

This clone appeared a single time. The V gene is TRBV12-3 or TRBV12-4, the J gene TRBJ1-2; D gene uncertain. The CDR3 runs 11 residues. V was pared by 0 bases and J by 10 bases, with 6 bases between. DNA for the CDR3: TGTGCCAGCAGTTTAGCGTCGGCCTACACCTTC. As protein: CASSLASAYTF.